The clone carrying this TCR beta chain was picked up a small number of times. The data originate from a study of human T cells and chemical hapten exposure. TCRdb fed the RACE reads into MiXCR, producing one record per CDR3 protein. The table lists a few hundred thousand distinct CDR3 sequences, around 5% of them singletons, with approximately 8.2% in the top ten. This CDR3 has 15 amino acids. Germline V gives CDR1 MNHNS, CDR2 SASEGT. V trimming: 1 base; J trimming: 0 bases; junction bases outside the gene matches: 3. Described time point: pre-sensitization, week 0. Indicated treatment: therapeutic diphenylcyclopropenone sensitization with weekly scalp DPC. Blood was drawn before each patch test was applied.

J is TRBJ2-7 and V is TRBV6-1, with TRBD2 matching over 7 bases. This sequence originates from a woman between 18 and 30 years old with alopecia areata. Some clones in this sample may be carry-over from other donors' samples. This specimen consisted of whole blood, obtained in connection with sensitization to the hapten diphenylcyclopropenone (DPC). The chain's CDR3 is CASSEEASGSYEQYF. The CDR3 nucleotides are TGTGCCAGCAGTGAAGAGGCTAGCGGCTCCTACGAGCAGTACTTC.